This T cell receptor beta chain was sequenced in a study of blood T cell repertoires in COVID-19 (dated by TCRdb to the early 2020s). Regarding the study in general: Samples from collaborators originated in the United States, Italy and Spain and spanned both the acute and convalescent phases of COVID-19. The material from the prospective study consisted of cDNA or gDNA derived from T cells, B-cell-depleted T cells, or PBMCs. The repertoires were released in a freely available public database meant as a resource for research on the immune response to SARS-CoV-2. Samples were obtained from the ongoing ImmuneRACE study (first 160 participants) and from 950 to 1,500 subjects provided by 6 global collaborators. A de-identified subject ID, COVID-19 status, age in years and sex were almost always included in the sample metadata. Where HLA class I and class II types were available, the types were taken from metadata supplied by the sample provider, not from assay-based typing. Deeply sampled blood TCRbeta repertoires from subjects exposed to, actively infected with, or recovered from COVID-19 were included in the dataset. Broader findings and caveats from the paper: The quantity of clinical and demographic metadata differed by source and by participant and was supplied without curation.

TCRbeta CDR3 regions were amplified from genomic DNA by means of the immunoSEQ Assay, a bias-controlled multiplex PCR. The paper's data handling went like this. Within the assay, amplification of reference gene primers was used to estimate how many nucleated cells each sample contained. Sequence reads were collapsed and filtered to measure the absolute abundance of every unique TCRbeta CDR3 rearrangement. For each sample, productive Simpson clonality was calculated by taking the square root of Simpson's diversity index across productive rearrangements. TCRdb retrieved this table from immuneACCESS and kept in-frame rearrangements only. Not all clones are present; in checked studies, unresolved V genes account for under half, and no reason is known for the remainder. Clone size and the V and J calls come from that table; the DNA yielded D and trimming. Here the sample has about 100,000 clones; more than 70% occur a single time. 9.5% to 15% of the sample is in the top ten clones.

In regard to this clone: Its binding antigen is unknown. The input lacks base qualities; no much larger clone sits a single base away.

Collaborating institutions collected whole blood in K2EDTA tubes following their own protocols. For TCRbeta analysis, collaborators shipped samples as frozen whole blood, isolated PBMCs, or DNA extracted from either of those sample types. The CDR3 goes from the cysteine to the phenylalanine over 14 residues. The only DNA kept is the CDR3, 42 bases in frame from the first base. From V the trimming removes 4 bases and from J it removes 7 bases, while the gene matches leave 5 bases of the junction unaccounted for. The germline V gene specifies SGHRS as CDR1 and YFSETQ as CDR2. The chain is made from TRBV5-1 and TRBJ1-4; TRBD1 fits 9 bases in the junction. The sequence was collected from a human donor in a cohort sampled during active COVID-19. Sequenced input: peripheral blood. The CDR3 amino acid sequence is: CASSTGQGSEKLFF. The DNA sequence reads TGCGCCAGCAGCACCGGACAGGGGTCTGAAAAACTGTTTTTT.